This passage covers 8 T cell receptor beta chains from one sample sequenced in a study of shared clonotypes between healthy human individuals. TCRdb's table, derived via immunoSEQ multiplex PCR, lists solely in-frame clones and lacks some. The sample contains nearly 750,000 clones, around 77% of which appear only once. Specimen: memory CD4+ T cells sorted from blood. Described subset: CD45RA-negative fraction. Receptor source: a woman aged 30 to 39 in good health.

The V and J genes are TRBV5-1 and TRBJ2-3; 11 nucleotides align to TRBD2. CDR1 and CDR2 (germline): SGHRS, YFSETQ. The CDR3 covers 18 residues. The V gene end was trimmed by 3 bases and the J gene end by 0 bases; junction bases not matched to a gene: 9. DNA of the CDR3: TGCGCCAGCAGCTCGGGACTAGCGGCAGGAAGGAGCACAGATACGCAGTATTTT. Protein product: CASSSGLAAGRSTDTQYF. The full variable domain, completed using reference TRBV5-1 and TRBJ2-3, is KAGVTQTPRYLIKTRGQQVTLSCSPISGHRSVSWYQQTPGQGLQFLFEYFSETQRNKGNFPGRFSGRQFSNSRSEMNVSTLELGDSALYLCASSSGLAAGRSTDTQYFGPGTRLTVL.

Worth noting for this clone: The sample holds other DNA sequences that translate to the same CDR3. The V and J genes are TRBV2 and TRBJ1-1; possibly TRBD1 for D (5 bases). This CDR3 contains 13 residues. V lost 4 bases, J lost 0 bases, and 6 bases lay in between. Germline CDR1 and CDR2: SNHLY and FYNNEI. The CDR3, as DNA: TGTGCCAGCAGTGGGGACCTGAACACTGAAGCTTTCTTT. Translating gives CASSGDLNTEAFF.

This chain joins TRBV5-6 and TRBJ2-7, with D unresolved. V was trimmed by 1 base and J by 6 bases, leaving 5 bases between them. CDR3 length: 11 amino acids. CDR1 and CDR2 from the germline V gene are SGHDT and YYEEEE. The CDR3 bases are TGTGCCAGCAGCTTGATCAGCGAGCAGTACTTC. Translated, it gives CASSLISEQYF. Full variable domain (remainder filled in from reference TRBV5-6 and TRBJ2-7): DAGVTQSPTHLIKTRGQQVTLRCSPKSGHDTVSWYQQALGQGPQFIFQYYEEEERQRGNFPDRFSGHQFPNYSSELNVNALLLGDSALYLCASSLISEQYFGPGTRLTVT.

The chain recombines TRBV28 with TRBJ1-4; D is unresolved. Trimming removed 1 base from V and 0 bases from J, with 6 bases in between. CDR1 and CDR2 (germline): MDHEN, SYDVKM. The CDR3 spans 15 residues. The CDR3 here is CASSLFQATNEKLFF. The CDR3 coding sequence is TGTGCCAGCAGTTTATTCCAGGCAACTAATGAAAAACTGTTTTTT.

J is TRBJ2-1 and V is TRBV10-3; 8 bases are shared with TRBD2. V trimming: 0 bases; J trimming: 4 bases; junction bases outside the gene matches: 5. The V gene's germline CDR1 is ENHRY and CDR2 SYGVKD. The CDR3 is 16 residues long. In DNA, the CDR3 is TGTGCCATCAGTGAGTCGCCCAGCGGGAGATACAATGAGCAGTTCTTC. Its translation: CAISESPSGRYNEQFF.

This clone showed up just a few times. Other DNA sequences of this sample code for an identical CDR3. The CDR3 DNA follows: TGCGCCAGCAGCTTATCTAGCGGAGGCTACAATGAGCAGTTCTTC. It is translated as CASSLSSGGYNEQFF. The gene calls are TRBV5-1 and TRBJ2-1; TRBD2 matches 7 bases. Looked up from germline, CDR1 is SGHRS and CDR2 is YFSETQ. CDR3 size: 15 residues. Losses at the gene ends were 2 bases for V and 3 bases for J; bases not matched to a gene: 5.

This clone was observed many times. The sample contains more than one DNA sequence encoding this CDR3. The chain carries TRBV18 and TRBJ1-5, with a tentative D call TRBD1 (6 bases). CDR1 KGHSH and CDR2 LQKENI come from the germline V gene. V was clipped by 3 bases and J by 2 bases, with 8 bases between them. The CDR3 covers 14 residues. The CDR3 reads CASSPRQGNQPQHF. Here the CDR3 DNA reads TGTGCCAGCTCACCGCGACAGGGCAATCAGCCCCAGCATTTT.

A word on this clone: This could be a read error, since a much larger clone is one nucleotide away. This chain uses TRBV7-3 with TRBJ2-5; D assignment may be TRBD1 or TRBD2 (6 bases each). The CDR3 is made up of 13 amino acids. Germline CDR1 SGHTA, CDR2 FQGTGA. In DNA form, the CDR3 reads TGTGCCAGCAGCTCGGGGGCACAAGAGGCCCAGTACTTC. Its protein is CASSSGAQEAQYF. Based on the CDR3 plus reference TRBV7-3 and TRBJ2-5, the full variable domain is GAGVSQTPSNKVTEKGKYVELRCDPISGHTALYWYRQSLGQGPEFLIYFQGTGAADDSGLPNDRFFAVRPEGSVSTLKIQRTERGDSAVYLCASSSGAQEAQYFGPGTRLLVL.